This TCR beta chain stems from a study of cytomegalovirus exposure and HLA in healthy donors. Study context: From HLA-typed donors, an early data release held 70 million to 100 million unique TCRs. Study conclusions and caveats: There were some V segments, including TRBV6-2 and TRBV6-3, excluded as indistinguishable. It was reportedly the case that the classifier diagnosed cytomegalovirus status with high specificity and sensitivity. Within the data, a cluster of highly shared sequence variants was likely a sequencing artifact.

V lost 5 bases to trimming and J lost 0 bases; unmatched junction nucleotides: 3. CDR1 and CDR2 (germline): SGHTA, FQGNSA. The CDR3 spans 15 residues. The study ran its PCR with 60 Vbeta and 13 Jbeta primers. The data were produced by immunoSEQ multiplex PCR, yet TCRdb's version contains in-frame clones alone and is incomplete. The repertoire holds 150,000 to 200,000 clones, with roughly three quarters as singletons. This clone was observed a single time. Its cognate antigen is unknown. This receptor was obtained from a woman aged 40-49 years in good health and CMV-seronegative. Sequenced input: PBMCs. The J gene is TRBJ1-2, the V gene TRBV7-2, with 10 bases fitting TRBD1. The CDR3 spells CASSPGTGANYGYTF. The CDR3, as DNA: TGTGCCAGCAGCCCGGGGACAGGGGCTAACTATGGCTACACCTTC.